This T cell receptor (beta chain) appears in the sequencing data of a study of control samples from healthy donors and cancer patients. Sequencing was performed with immunoSEQ multiplex PCR; in TCRdb, only in-frame clones are kept and a portion is missing. The sample shows about 92,000 clones, around 80% of them seen only once. Sequencing was performed on blood. This TCR was sampled from a woman between 55 and 75 years old in good health.

The CDR3: CASSPDNRQYNEQFF. The CDR3 DNA sequence: TGTGCCAGCAGCCCGGACAACCGACAATACAATGAGCAGTTCTTC. The chain is built from TRBV5-5 and TRBJ2-1; the D gene is possibly TRBD1 (5 bases). Germline V CDR1 and CDR2: SGHKS, YYEKEE (reference sequence). This CDR3 is built from 15 residues. Deletions cut 4 bases from V and 4 bases from J, with 15 bases between. Variable domain in full (rest from reference TRBV5-5 and TRBJ2-1): DAGVTQSPTHLIKTRGQQVTLRCSPISGHKSVSWYQQVLGQGPQFIFQYYEKEERGRGNFPDRFSARQFPNYSSELNVNALLLGDSALYLCASSPDNRQYNEQFFGPGTRLTVL.